This T cell receptor beta chain is drawn from a study of regulatory T cells in long-lasting Graves disease. Libraries of TCR beta came from iRepertoire HTBI primers plus Arm-PCR of CDR3 regions. TCRdb passed the multiplex PCR reads through MiXCR, listing each CDR3 protein once. This sample has about 450,000 distinct CDR3 sequences, with approximately 16% found just once. Comment on this clonotype: Its antigen remains unidentified.

Study results and limitations: Persistent patients shared more public clonotypes (about 2,700) than new patients (approximately 1,000).

The V end was cut by 6 bases, the J end by 5 bases, with 10 bases between. Per the germline V gene, CDR1 is LNHDA and CDR2 is SQIVND (reference sequence). The CDR3 consists of 12 residues. Noted time point: newly diagnosed GD, antithyroid drugs for less than 3 months. Construction of the TCR library relied on RNA isolated from PBMCs. The data were also submitted as part of a second study, on T cells in Graves' hyperthyroidism and ophthalmopathy.

This TCR was recovered from a young woman with Graves disease. V is TRBV19 and J is TRBJ1-1; D unclear. The specimen was peripheral blood mononuclear cells (PBMCs), collected at new diagnosis, from a patient treated with antithyroid drugs. Here the CDR3 DNA reads TGTGCCAGTAGAGAGGGTGCTACTGAAGCTTTCTTT. Translating it yields CASREGATEAFF.